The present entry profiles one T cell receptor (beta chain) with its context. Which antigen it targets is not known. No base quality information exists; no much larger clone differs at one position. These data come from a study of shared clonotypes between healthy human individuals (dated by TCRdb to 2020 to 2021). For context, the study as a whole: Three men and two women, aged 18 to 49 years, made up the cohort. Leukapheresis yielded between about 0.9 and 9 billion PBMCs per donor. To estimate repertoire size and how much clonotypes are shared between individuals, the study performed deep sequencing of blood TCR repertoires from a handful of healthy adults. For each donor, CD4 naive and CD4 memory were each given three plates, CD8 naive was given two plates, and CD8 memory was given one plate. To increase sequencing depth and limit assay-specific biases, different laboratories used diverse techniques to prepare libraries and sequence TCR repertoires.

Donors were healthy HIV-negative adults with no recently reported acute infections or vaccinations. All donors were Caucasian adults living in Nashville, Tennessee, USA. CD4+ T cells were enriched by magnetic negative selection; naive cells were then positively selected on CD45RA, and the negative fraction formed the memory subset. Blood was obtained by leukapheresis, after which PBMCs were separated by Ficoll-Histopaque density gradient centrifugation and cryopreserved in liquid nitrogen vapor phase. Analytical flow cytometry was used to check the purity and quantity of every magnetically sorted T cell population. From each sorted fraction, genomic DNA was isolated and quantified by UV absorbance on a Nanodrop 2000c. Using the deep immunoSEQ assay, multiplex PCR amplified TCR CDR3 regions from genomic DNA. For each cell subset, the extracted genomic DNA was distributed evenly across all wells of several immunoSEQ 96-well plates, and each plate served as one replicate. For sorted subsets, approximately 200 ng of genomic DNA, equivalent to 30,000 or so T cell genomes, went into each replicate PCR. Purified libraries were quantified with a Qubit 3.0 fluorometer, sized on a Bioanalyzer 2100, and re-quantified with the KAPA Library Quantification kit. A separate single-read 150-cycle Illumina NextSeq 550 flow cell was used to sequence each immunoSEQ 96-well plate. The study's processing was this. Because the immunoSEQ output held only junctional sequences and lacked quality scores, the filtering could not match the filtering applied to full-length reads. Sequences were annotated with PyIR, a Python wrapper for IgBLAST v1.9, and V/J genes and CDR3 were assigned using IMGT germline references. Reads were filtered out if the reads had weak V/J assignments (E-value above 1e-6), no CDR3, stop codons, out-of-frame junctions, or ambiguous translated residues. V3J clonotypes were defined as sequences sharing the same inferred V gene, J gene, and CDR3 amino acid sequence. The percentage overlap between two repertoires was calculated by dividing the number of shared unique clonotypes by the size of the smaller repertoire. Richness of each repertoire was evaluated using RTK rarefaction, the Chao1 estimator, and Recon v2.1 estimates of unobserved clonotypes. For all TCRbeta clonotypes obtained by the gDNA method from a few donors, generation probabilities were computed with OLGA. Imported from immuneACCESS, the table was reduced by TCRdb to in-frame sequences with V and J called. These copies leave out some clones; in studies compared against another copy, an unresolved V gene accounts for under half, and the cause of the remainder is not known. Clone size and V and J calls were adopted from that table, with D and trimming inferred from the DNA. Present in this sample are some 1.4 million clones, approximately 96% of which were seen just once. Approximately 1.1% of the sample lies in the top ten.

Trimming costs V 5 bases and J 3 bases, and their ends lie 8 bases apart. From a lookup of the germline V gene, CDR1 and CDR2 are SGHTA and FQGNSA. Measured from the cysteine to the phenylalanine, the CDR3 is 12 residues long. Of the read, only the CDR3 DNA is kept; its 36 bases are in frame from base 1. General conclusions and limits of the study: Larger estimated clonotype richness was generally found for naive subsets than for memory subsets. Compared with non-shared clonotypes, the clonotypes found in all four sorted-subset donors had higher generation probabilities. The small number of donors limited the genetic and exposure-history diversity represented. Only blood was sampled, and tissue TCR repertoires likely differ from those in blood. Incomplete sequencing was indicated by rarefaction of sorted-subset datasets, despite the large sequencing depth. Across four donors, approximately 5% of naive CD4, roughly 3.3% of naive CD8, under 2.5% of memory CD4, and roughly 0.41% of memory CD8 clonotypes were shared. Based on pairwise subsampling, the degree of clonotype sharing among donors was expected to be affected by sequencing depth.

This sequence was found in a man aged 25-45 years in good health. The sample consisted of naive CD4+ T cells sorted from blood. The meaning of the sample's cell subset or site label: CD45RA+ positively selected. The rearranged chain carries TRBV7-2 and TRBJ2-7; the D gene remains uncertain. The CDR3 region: CASSPGDYEQYF. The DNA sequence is TGTGCCAGCAGCCCCGGAGACTACGAGCAGTACTTC.